This entry describes one TCR beta chain. Using immunoSEQ multiplex PCR, the repertoire was profiled, and TCRdb retains in-frame clones only, with some absent. Of about 140,000 clones in the sample, over 85% are singletons; the top ten hold approximately 4.7%. The data are from a study of T cell responses to AZD1222 COVID-19 vaccine. Germline CDR1 LGHNA, CDR2 YNFKEQ. The CDR3 has 16 residues. V lost 3 bases, J lost 0 bases, and 1 base stayed unmatched. The sequence derives from an adult in good health. The chain couples TRBV4-2 to TRBJ2-7; TRBD2 aligns across 14 bases. The sample consisted of peripheral blood, taken on day 0 of AZD1222 vaccination. The DNA for the CDR3 is TGTGCCAGCAGCCACGGGACTAGCGGGAGCTCCTACGAGCAGTACTTC. The encoded protein is CASSHGTSGSSYEQYF.